This paragraph covers one TCR beta chain sequence. Its target is unknown. The length of the CDR3 is 14 residues. Losses at the gene ends were 6 bases for V and 6 bases for J; bases not matched to a gene: 11. Germline V CDR1 and CDR2: LGHNT, FRNRAP. This sample is drawn from a study of OX40 agonist ivuxolimab in advanced cancers. Study-wide background: Patients with prior anti-PD-1, anti-PD-L1 or anti-CTLA-4 therapy were eligible; 35% to 50% had some. Three patients showed partial responses: one hepatocellular carcinoma and two cutaneous melanoma cases. Findings of the study overall: In general, CD8+ T cells held more expanded clones than CD4+ did, on average. Partial responders at 0.1-3.0 mg/kg showed near-lowest clonal expansion.

Assay: immunoSEQ multiplex PCR; the TCRdb copy retains only in-frame clones and omits some. The sample has some 43,000 clones; around nine tenths are singletons. The sample was CD4+ or CD8+ T cells sorted from blood, taken in a trial of the OX40 agonist ivuxolimab. This chain links TRBV12-5 with TRBJ2-7; 7 nucleotides line up with TRBD1. The sequence was obtained from an adult with an advanced solid tumor such as melanoma, head and neck, liver or kidney cancer. CDR3 protein: CASGQLTGFGEQYF. DNA for the CDR3: TGTGCTAGTGGACAACTGACAGGGTTCGGCGAGCAGTACTTC.